The present TCR beta chain was sequenced within a study of blood T cell repertoires in COVID-19. Study-wide context: COVID-19 samples from acute and convalescent phases originated in the United States, Italy and Spain.

V shed 5 bases, J shed 3 bases, and the junction held 6 bases outside the gene matches. CDR1 and CDR2 from the germline V gene are SGHNT and YYREEE (reference sequence). CDR3 size: 15 residues. Original analysis: Estimation of nucleated cell counts was performed using reference gene primer amplification. Profiling relied on immunoSEQ multiplex PCR, and the TCRdb table lists in-frame clones only, not all of them. V and J calls and clone size are as listed in that table; D and trimming were resolved from the DNA. The sample consists of roughly 110,000 clones, around nine tenths of them appearing once. The chain has TRBV5-4 and TRBJ2-5; 11 nucleotides align to TRBD2. Sequencing was performed on peripheral blood. This sequence originates from a woman aged 30 to 39 with acute or convalescent COVID-19. CDR3 sequence: CASRHRLAGKETQYF. The CDR3 DNA follows: TGTGCCAGCAGGCATAGACTAGCGGGAAAAGAGACCCAGTACTTC.